These 4 T cell receptor beta chains were all obtained from the same sample, sequenced in a study of T-cell reconstitution after alpha-beta-depleted transplantation in children. Using unique molecular identifiers, the investigators prepared the TCRbeta library. MiXCR, run by TCRdb on the PCR reads, gives a single entry per CDR3 protein. The repertoire holds 180,000 or so distinct CDR3 sequences, with 6.3% as singletons. Sequencing was performed on PBMCs, taken before TCRalphabeta/CD19-depleted stem cell transplant. The receptors come from a girl under two years old with combined immunodeficiency, due to receive a stem cell transplant.

Details on this clonotype: A read error may produce the germline difference seen at one junction end. This chain uses TRBV3-1 with TRBJ2-7, with unresolved D. This CDR3 spans 15 amino acids. Germline CDR1 is LGHDT and CDR2 is YNNKEL (reference sequence). The CDR3 DNA reads TGTGCCAGCTGCCAAGGAGTCGGCTTCCCCTACGAGCAGTACTTC. Translating gives CASCQGVGFPYEQYF.

The gene calls are TRBV3-1 and TRBJ2-5; 10 bases align to TRBD2. The ends lost 0 bases at V and 2 bases at J; junction bases unmatched: 6. The CDR3 is made up of 17 amino acids. Germline V gene data show CDR1 as LGHDT and CDR2 as YNNKEL (reference sequence). CDR3 DNA: TGTGCCAGCAGCCAAGATCGTGGACTAGCGGTTCAAGAGACCCAGTACTTC. Its protein is CASSQDRGLAVQETQYF.

This clonotype came up many times. The chain couples TRBV6-5 to TRBJ1-5; no clear D gene. The CDR3 covers 13 residues. Germline CDR1 and CDR2: MNHEY and SVGAGI. Between the trimmed V and J ends, which lost 2 bases and 4 bases, there was a span of 6 bases. In DNA, the CDR3 is TGTGCCAGCAGTTACGGGCTGAATCAGCCCCAGCATTTT. Translation: CASSYGLNQPQHF.

This clonotype appeared many times. This chain uses TRBV29-1 with TRBJ1-1; TRBD1 matches at 8 bases. V lost 7 bases to trimming and J lost 3 bases; unmatched junction nucleotides: 1. The CDR3 is 11 residues long. Germline CDR1 and CDR2: SQVTM and ANQGSEA. This CDR3 reads CSADRDTEAFF. CDR3 in DNA: TGCAGCGCGGACAGGGACACTGAAGCTTTCTTT.